The clone carrying this T cell receptor (beta chain) has at least ten counts. Its antigen remains unidentified. One entry per CDR3 protein, called by TCRdb with MiXCR from the 5' RACE reads. The sample has some 120,000 distinct CDR3 sequences, 5% to 6.5% seen once. The source of the sample is a study of T-cell memory formation after mild COVID-19. Study-wide findings and caveats: SARS-CoV-2 specificity of second-wave clones peaking day 37 was unconfirmed. Memory cells collected pre-infection included some clones that later responded, suggesting cross-reactive memory joined.

What was sequenced was PBMCs or a T cell subset sorted from them (not recorded which). This receptor was taken from an adult woman who had mild COVID-19 (a few samples of this study predate the infection). Cell type and time point are not known.

The DNA of the CDR3 is TGTGCCAGCAGTTCACCGGGGCTTACTAATGAAAAACTGTTTTTT. Its protein product is CASSSPGLTNEKLFF. The chain has TRBV7-8 and TRBJ1-4; possibly TRBD1 for D (5 bases). V lost 6 bases and J 2 bases, leaving 13 bases between the germline ends. This CDR3 is 15 amino acids long. The germline V gene has CDR1 SGHVS and CDR2 FQNEAQ. Supplemented by reference TRBV7-8 and TRBJ1-4, the full variable domain reads GAGVSQSPRYKVAKRGQDVALRCDPISGHVSLFWYQQALGQGPEFLTYFQNEAQLDKSGLPSDRFFAERPEGSVSTLKIQRTQQEDSAVYLCASSSPGLTNEKLFFGSGTQLSVL.